These 22 T cell receptor beta chains were sequenced from one sample in a study of blood T cell repertoires in COVID-19 (dated by TCRdb to about 2020). Library preparation was by the immunoSEQ multiplex PCR assay. The source is immuneACCESS, and TCRdb retained only in-frame sequences with V and J called. Part of the clones is not carried over; for the studies checked, unresolved V genes explain less than half of this, and the remainder is unexplained. In all, the sample holds about 380,000 clones, and around 89% of those were seen once. The ten largest clones add up to about 1.1% of the sample. Sample: PBMCs or T cells enriched from blood (not recorded which). The source of these receptors is a young woman who had recovered from COVID-19.

CDR3 sequence (DNA): TGTGCTAGTGGTTTGCCGGAGGATACGCAGTATTTT. It encodes CASGLPEDTQYF. This chain connects TRBV12-5 to TRBJ2-3; D is unclear. Germline loops: CDR1 LGHNT, CDR2 FRNRAP. The CDR3 spans 12 residues. V was trimmed by 2 bases and J by 6 bases, leaving 6 bases between them.

The V call is TRBV11-2, the J call TRBJ2-7, with a weak D call TRBD1 (5 bases). This CDR3 is built from 14 residues. Trimming took off 5 bases at V and 4 bases at J, with 15 bases between the two ends. Germline V CDR1 and CDR2: SGHAT, FQNNGV. The DNA of the CDR3 is TGTGCCAGCAGCCACCTGACAGCAAATTACGAGCAGTACTTC. Translating gives CASSHLTANYEQYF.

The V call is TRBV28, the J call TRBJ1-2, with D perhaps TRBD1 (5 bases). Trimming removed 3 bases at V and 8 bases at J, with 22 bases between. The CDR3 covers 16 residues. The germline CDR1 and CDR2 sequences are MDHEN and SYDVKM. The CDR3 nucleotides read TGTGCCAGCAGTTTTCCTGGGGCGGCCAGGGTGGGAGGCTACACCTTC. Its translation: CASSFPGAARVGGYTF.

V gene TRBV6-6 combines with J gene TRBJ1-6, with D perhaps TRBD1 (5 bases). The CDR3 has 17 residues. The V end was cut by 5 bases, the J end by 7 bases, with 21 bases between. The germline V gene has CDR1 MNHNY and CDR2 SVGAGI (reference sequence). The CDR3 DNA follows: TGTGCCAGCAGTCACCTTCAGGGTCCCCTGAGAAATTCACCCCTCCACTTT. It codes for CASSHLQGPLRNSPLHF.

The V gene is TRBV6-5, the J gene TRBJ1-1; 7 bases match TRBD1. V shed 6 bases and J 5 bases; nucleotides not matched to a gene: 12. CDR3 length: 15 amino acids. Germline V gene data show CDR1 as MNHEY and CDR2 as SVGAGI. In DNA, the CDR3 is TGTGCCAGCAGCCTGCCGACAGGGATGAGAACTGAAGCTTTCTTT. Amino acid sequence: CASSLPTGMRTEAFF.

The chain uses TRBV6-5 and TRBJ2-1, with D maybe TRBD1 (5 bases). CDR1 MNHEY and CDR2 SVGAGI come from the germline V gene. V lost 7 bases, J lost 5 bases, and 15 bases lay in between. The CDR3 has 14 amino acids. CDR3 loop: CASTLKGIHNEQFF. CDR3 DNA sequence: TGTGCCAGCACCCTTAAGGGGATTCACAATGAGCAGTTCTTC.

V is TRBV12-3 or TRBV12-4 and J is TRBJ1-4; D is unclear. Trimming removed 6 bases at V and 5 bases at J, with 10 bases between. The CDR3 contains 13 residues. CDR3 in amino acids: CASRRLENEKLFF. The CDR3 nucleotides read TGTGCCAGCAGACGACTCGAGAATGAAAAACTGTTTTTT.

The rearrangement joins TRBV19 to TRBJ1-5; 7 bases are shared with TRBD1. The CDR3 spans 14 residues. Losses at the gene ends were 5 bases for V and 5 bases for J; bases not matched to a gene: 6. The V gene's germline CDR1 is LNHDA and CDR2 SQIVND (reference sequence). The CDR3 DNA reads TGTGCCAGTAGTCCAGACAGGGATTATCAGCCCCAGCATTTT. It is translated as CASSPDRDYQPQHF.

This chain uses TRBV4-1 with TRBJ1-1; TRBD1 matches 9 bases. The CDR3 is 15 amino acids. V lost 2 bases to trimming and J lost 6 bases; unmatched junction nucleotides: 7. The germline V gene has CDR1 MGHRA and CDR2 YSYEKL. The CDR3 loop is CASSQSGQGRSEAFF. The CDR3 DNA is TGCGCCAGCAGCCAATCCGGACAGGGGCGTTCTGAAGCTTTCTTT.

The rearrangement links TRBV7-2 to TRBJ1-2; the D gene is possibly TRBD1 (5 bases). CDR1 SGHTA and CDR2 FQGNSA come from the germline V gene. V lost 5 bases to trimming and J lost 4 bases, with 14 bases between them. This CDR3 has 14 amino acids. In nucleotides, the CDR3 is TGTGCCAGCAGCCCCGGGGGGATTACCTATGGCTACACCTTC. Translating it yields CASSPGGITYGYTF. The full variable domain, in which reference TRBV7-2 and TRBJ1-2 provide the parts outside the CDR3, is GAGVSQSPSNKVTEKGKDVELRCDPISGHTALYWYRQSLGQGLEFLIYFQGNSAPDKSGLPSDRFSAERTGGSVSTLTIQRTQQEDSAVYLCASSPGGITYGYTFGSGTRLTVV.

This chain joins TRBV7-2 and TRBJ1-1; 8 nucleotides match TRBD1. CDR3 length: 15 residues. Germline loops: CDR1 SGHTA, CDR2 FQGNSA. The V and J ends lost 6 bases and 0 bases, in that order; junction bases with no gene match: 6. The CDR3 coding sequence is TGTGCCAGCAGGGATAGACAGGGGCTGAACACTGAAGCTTTCTTT. Translated: CASRDRQGLNTEAFF. Full variable domain (missing parts from reference TRBV7-2 and TRBJ1-1): GAGVSQSPSNKVTEKGKDVELRCDPISGHTALYWYRQSLGQGLEFLIYFQGNSAPDKSGLPSDRFSAERTGGSVSTLTIQRTQQEDSAVYLCASRDRQGLNTEAFFGQGTRLTVV.

V is TRBV11-2 and J is TRBJ2-5, with a tentative D call TRBD1 (5 bases). Per germline, CDR1 SGHAT and CDR2 FQNNGV. Trimming took 6 bases from V and 5 from J, leaving 16 bases between them. The CDR3 extends over 14 amino acids. CDR3 DNA sequence: TGTGCCAGCAGTTCCACAAGGGGTCGGGAGACCCAGTACTTC. Translation gives CASSSTRGRETQYF.

The V call is TRBV3-1 (or the pseudogene TRBV3-2), the J call TRBJ2-7, with unresolved D. V lost 4 bases to trimming and J lost 0 bases, with 7 bases between them. The CDR3 contains 13 residues. Germline values: CDR1 LGHDT, CDR2 YNNKEL (reference sequence). DNA of the CDR3: TGTGCCAGCAGCCTACTCGGCTCCTACGAGCAGTACTTC. Its protein is CASSLLGSYEQYF.

This clone was counted once. The rearrangement links TRBV13 to TRBJ2-7; TRBD1 agrees at 12 bases. Unmatched junction bases numbered 8, after V lost 1 base and J lost 7 bases. The germline gives CDR1 PRHDT, CDR2 FYEKMQ (reference sequence). CDR3 length: 16 amino acids. Here the CDR3 DNA reads TGTGCCAGCAGCTTAGTTATTGGGACAGGGGGCGTTGAGCAGTACTTC. Protein product: CASSLVIGTGGVEQYF. Supplemented by reference TRBV13 and TRBJ2-7, the full variable domain reads AAGVIQSPRHLIKEKRETATLKCYPIPRHDTVYWYQQGPGQDPQFLISFYEKMQSDKGSIPDRFSAQQFSDYHSELNMSSLELGDSALYFCASSLVIGTGGVEQYFGPGTRLTVT.

The chain has TRBV2 and TRBJ2-3, with 8 bases matching TRBD2. From germline, CDR1 is SNHLY and CDR2 FYNNEI. J was trimmed by 0 bases and V by 11 bases; bases with no gene match: 10. This CDR3 has 15 residues. Written as DNA, the CDR3 is TGTGCCTCCATTCGGGGGGGGATTAGCACAGATACGCAGTATTTT. It is translated as CASIRGGISTDTQYF.

The chain links TRBV19 to TRBJ1-1, with D unresolved. The CDR3 consists of 14 residues. Looked up from germline, CDR1 is LNHDA and CDR2 is SQIVND (reference sequence). Trimming cost V 4 bases and J 0 bases, with 9 bases left between them. The CDR3 protein is CASSTTAMNTEAFF. In nucleotides, the CDR3 is TGTGCCAGTAGTACCACAGCTATGAACACTGAAGCTTTCTTT.

The V gene is TRBV3-1 (or the pseudogene TRBV3-2), the J gene TRBJ2-7; D is perhaps TRBD2 (5 bases). V shed 4 bases and J shed 0 bases, with 13 bases lying between them. From germline, CDR1 is LGHDT and CDR2 YNNKEL (reference sequence). The CDR3 is 15 residues long. The CDR3 region has the DNA TGTGCCAGCAGCCCCCTTCGGACTTTCTCCTACGAGCAGTACTTC. As protein: CASSPLRTFSYEQYF.

The chain employs TRBV11-3 and TRBJ1-4; TRBD1 aligns across 7 bases. Germline CDR1 is SGHNT and CDR2 is YENEEA. The junction had 20 bases not matched to a gene; V was cut back by 0 bases and J by 7 bases. The CDR3 spans 20 residues. The CDR3 reads CASSLEQGWTRRSLGEKLFF. The CDR3 coding sequence is TGTGCCAGCAGCTTAGAACAGGGGTGGACTCGTCGGTCCCTCGGTGAAAAACTGTTTTTT.

The rearrangement links TRBV5-1 to TRBJ2-2; D remains ambiguous. Germline CDR1 and CDR2: SGHRS and YFSETQ. The ends were cut back, 2 bases at V and 1 base at J, with 9 bases in the middle. The length of the CDR3 is 15 residues. The CDR3 loop is CASSLDAGNTGELFF. In DNA, the CDR3 is TGCGCCAGCAGCTTAGATGCCGGGAACACCGGGGAGCTGTTTTTT.

The chain uses TRBV7-2 and TRBJ2-3; the match to TRBD2 covers 8 bases. Germline CDR1 is SGHTA and CDR2 is FQGNSA. V was pared by 10 bases and J by 0 bases, with 9 bases of the junction left unmatched. The CDR3 loop spans 15 amino acids. CDR3 sequence: CATTLIAGSTDTQYF. In DNA, the CDR3 is TGTGCCACTACGTTAATAGCGGGGAGCACAGATACGCAGTATTTT. The complete variable domain, with remaining parts taken from reference TRBV7-2 and TRBJ2-3, reads GAGVSQSPSNKVTEKGKDVELRCDPISGHTALYWYRQSLGQGLEFLIYFQGNSAPDKSGLPSDRFSAERTGGSVSTLTIQRTQQEDSAVYLCATTLIAGSTDTQYFGPGTRLTVL.

The chain combines TRBV5-4 with TRBJ1-1, with a tentative D call TRBD1 (6 bases). Between the trimmed V and J ends, which lost 4 bases and 0 bases, there was a span of 25 bases. CDR1 and CDR2 from the germline V gene are SGHNT and YYREEE (reference sequence). The CDR3 length is 19 residues. This chain's CDR3 is CASSRPWGTSGKVNTEAFF. In DNA form, the CDR3 reads TGTGCCAGCAGCCGACCCTGGGGGACAAGTGGAAAGGTGAACACTGAAGCTTTCTTT.

The chain combines TRBV9 with TRBJ1-2, with 7 bases that match TRBD1. V dropped 0 bases and J dropped 4; count of bases not matched to a gene: 6. Germline V gives CDR1 SGDLS, CDR2 YYNGEE. The CDR3 runs to 15 residues. In DNA form, the CDR3 reads TGTGCCAGCAGCGTAGACACAGGGGATATCTATGGCTACACCTTC. Translated: CASSVDTGDIYGYTF.